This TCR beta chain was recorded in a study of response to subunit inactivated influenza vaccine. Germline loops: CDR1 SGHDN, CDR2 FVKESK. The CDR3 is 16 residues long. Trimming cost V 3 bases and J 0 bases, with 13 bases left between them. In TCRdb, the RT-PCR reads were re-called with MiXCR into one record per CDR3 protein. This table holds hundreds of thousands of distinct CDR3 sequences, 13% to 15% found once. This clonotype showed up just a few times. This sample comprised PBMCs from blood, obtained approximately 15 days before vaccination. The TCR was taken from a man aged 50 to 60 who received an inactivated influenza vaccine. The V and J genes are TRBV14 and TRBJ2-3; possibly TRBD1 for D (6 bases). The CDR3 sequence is CASSHQTGWSTDTQYF. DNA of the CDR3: TGTGCCAGCAGCCACCAGACAGGCTGGAGCACAGATACGCAGTATTTT.